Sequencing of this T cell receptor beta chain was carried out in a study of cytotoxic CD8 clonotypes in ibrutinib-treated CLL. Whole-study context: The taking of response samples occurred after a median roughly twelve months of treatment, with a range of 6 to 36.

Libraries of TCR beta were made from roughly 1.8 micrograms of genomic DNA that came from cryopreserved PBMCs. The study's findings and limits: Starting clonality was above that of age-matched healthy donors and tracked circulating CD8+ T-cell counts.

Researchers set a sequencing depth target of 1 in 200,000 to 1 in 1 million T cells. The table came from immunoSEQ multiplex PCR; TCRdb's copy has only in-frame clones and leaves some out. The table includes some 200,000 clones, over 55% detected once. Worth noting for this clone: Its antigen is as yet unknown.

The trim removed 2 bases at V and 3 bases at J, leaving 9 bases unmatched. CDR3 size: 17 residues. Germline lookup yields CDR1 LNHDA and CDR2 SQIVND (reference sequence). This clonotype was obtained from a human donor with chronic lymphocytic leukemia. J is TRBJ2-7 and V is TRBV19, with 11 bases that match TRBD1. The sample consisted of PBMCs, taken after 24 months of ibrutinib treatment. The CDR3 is CASSIKLTGTGGYEQYF. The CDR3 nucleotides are TGTGCCAGTAGTATAAAATTAACCGGGACAGGGGGCTACGAGCAGTACTTC.